This is a list of T cell receptor beta chains from one sample in a study of blood T cell repertoires in COVID-19. Repertoires were generated with immunoSEQ multiplex PCR, while TCRdb's copy carries only in-frame clones and drops some. The sample lists approximately 120,000 clones, 80% to 85% occurring once. The sequenced sample was peripheral blood. The receptors derive from a woman aged 45-60 years with acute or convalescent COVID-19. CDR3s include the opening cysteine and the closing phenylalanine or tryptophan. The D gene is left open where the match is weak. Not every row has a clone size; where given, it reads once, few, many or a size class.

abundance	v_gene	d_gene	j_gene	CDR3aa	CDR3nt
.	TRBV4-1	TRBD2	TRBJ2-2	CASSLQLAGGSGTGELFF	TGCGCCAGCAGCCTACAACTAGCGGGGGGGTCCGGCACCGGGGAGCTGTTTTTT
.	TRBV3-1/TRBV3-2	TRBD1	TRBJ1-6	CASSARDSNSPLHF	TGTGCCAGCAGCGCCCGGGACAGCAATTCACCCCTCCACTTT
few	TRBV18	.	TRBJ1-2	CASSPPLGGYTF	TGTGCCAGCTCACCACCGCTGGGCGGCTACACCTTC
.	TRBV18	TRBD2	TRBJ2-7	CASSPLMGLAGGMDEQYF	TGTGCCAGCTCACCCCTGATGGGACTAGCGGGAGGGATGGACGAGCAGTACTTC
.	TRBV7-3	TRBD2	TRBJ2-3	CASSLRRGGGTDTQYF	TGTGCCAGCAGCTTAAGGCGGGGGGGAGGCACAGATACGCAGTATTTT
few	TRBV19	.	TRBJ1-6	CATNKNRDSPLHF	TGTGCCACCAACAAGAACAGGGATTCACCCCTCCACTTT
once	TRBV10-3	TRBD2	TRBJ2-1	CATLSGRINEQFF	TGTGCCACTCTTAGCGGGAGGATCAATGAGCAGTTCTTC
.	TRBV10-1	.	TRBJ2-1	CASSGTSTVGNEQFF	TGCGCCAGCAGCGGAACTAGCACCGTGGGAAATGAGCAGTTCTTC
.	TRBV6-6	TRBD1	TRBJ1-3	CASSYGTGSGNTIYF	TGTGCCAGCAGTTACGGGACAGGCTCTGGAAACACCATATATTTT
.	TRBV20-1	TRBD2	TRBJ2-1	CSASRFRTSAYNEQFF	TGCAGTGCTAGTCGTTTCAGGACTAGCGCCTACAATGAGCAGTTCTTC
few	TRBV7-6	TRBD2	TRBJ2-3	CASSLGYRGEGTDTQYF	TGTGCCAGCAGCTTAGGCTACCGGGGGGAGGGCACAGATACGCAGTATTTT
.	TRBV4-1	TRBD1	TRBJ1-1	CASSQPTGSHPEAFF	TGCGCCAGCAGCCAACCGACAGGGTCCCATCCTGAAGCTTTCTTT
.	TRBV5-1	.	TRBJ1-1	CASSLVGRESTEAFF	TGCGCCAGCAGCTTGGTCGGGAGGGAGTCGACTGAAGCTTTCTTT
.	TRBV3-1/TRBV3-2	TRBD2	TRBJ2-7	CASNLAGGAGEQYF	TGTGCCAGCAACCTAGCGGGAGGAGCCGGCGAGCAGTACTTC
.	TRBV10-1	TRBD1	TRBJ1-1	CASSSGQGGTNTEAFF	TGCGCCAGCAGCTCCGGACAGGGAGGGACGAACACTGAAGCTTTCTTT
.	TRBV10-3	.	TRBJ1-2	CAISETRFGYTF	TGTGCCATCAGTGAGACGAGGTTCGGCTACACCTTC
.	TRBV7-9	TRBD1	TRBJ1-1	CASSRRQGNEAFF	TGTGCCAGCAGCCGCAGACAGGGGAATGAAGCTTTCTTT
.	TRBV28	TRBD1	TRBJ1-4	CASSRRTGDRRGKLFF	TGTGCCAGCAGCCGACGGACAGGGGATCGGAGGGGGAAACTGTTTTTT
.	TRBV6-6	.	TRBJ1-1	CASSYQEMNTEAFF	TGTGCCAGCAGTTACCAGGAAATGAACACTGAAGCTTTCTTT
.	TRBV7-8	.	TRBJ2-1	CASSLAVASGEQFF	TGTGCCAGCAGCTTAGCGGTCGCTTCCGGTGAGCAGTTCTTC
.	TRBV18	TRBD1	TRBJ2-7	CASSLSSTGSSYEQYF	TGTGCCAGCTCACTCAGCTCGACAGGGAGCTCCTACGAGCAGTACTTC
.	TRBV3-1/TRBV3-2	TRBD1	TRBJ2-1	CASSQRGLTYNEQFF	TGTGCCAGCAGCCAGAGGGGGCTGACCTACAATGAGCAGTTCTTC
.	TRBV5-1	.	TRBJ2-2	CASSWELVGNTGELFF	TGCGCCAGCAGCTGGGAACTAGTCGGTAACACCGGGGAGCTGTTTTTT
.	TRBV5-1	TRBD2	TRBJ2-3	CASSLLLAGGLATDTQYF	TGCGCCAGCAGCTTACTACTAGCGGGGGGATTGGCCACAGATACGCAGTATTTT
.	TRBV5-1	TRBD1	TRBJ2-1	CASSRGTGGYNEQFF	TGCGCCAGCAGCCGGGGGACAGGGGGCTACAATGAGCAGTTCTTC
.	TRBV27	.	TRBJ2-2	CASRVNRETGELFF	TGTGCCAGCAGGGTAAACAGGGAAACCGGGGAGCTGTTTTTT
.	TRBV5-1	.	TRBJ1-1	CASSLGWTALNTEAFF	TGCGCCAGCAGCTTGGGTTGGACAGCCTTGAACACTGAAGCTTTCTTT
.	TRBV28	TRBD1	TRBJ1-5	CASSPTAGGGSQPQHF	TGTGCCAGCAGTCCGACAGCAGGGGGCGGGAGTCAGCCCCAGCATTTT
.	TRBV14	.	TRBJ1-5	CASSQDFDAKGIGNQPQHF	TGTGCCAGCAGCCAAGACTTTGATGCCAAGGGGATCGGCAATCAGCCCCAGCATTTT
once	TRBV7-8	TRBD1	TRBJ2-7	CASSLLQGAYEQYF	TGTGCCAGCAGCTTACTGCAGGGGGCCTACGAGCAGTACTTC
.	TRBV13	TRBD2	TRBJ2-3	CASSYLNGGEVDTQYF	TGTGCCAGCAGCTATCTGAACGGGGGGGAAGTAGATACGCAGTATTTT
.	TRBV2	TRBD2	TRBJ2-5	CASGSGSLETQYF	TGTGCCAGCGGGAGCGGGAGTCTTGAGACCCAGTACTTC
.	TRBV7-8	TRBD1	TRBJ1-6	CASSGRQGASYNSPLHF	TGTGCCAGCAGCGGACGACAGGGGGCGAGCTATAATTCACCCCTCCACTTT
.	TRBV28	TRBD2	TRBJ2-7	CASSLLGGAYEQYF	TGTGCCAGCAGTTTACTCGGGGGGGCCTACGAGCAGTACTTC
.	TRBV6-5	.	TRBJ1-6	CASSLPDNSPLHF	TGTGCCAGCAGTCTGCCAGATAATTCACCCCTCCACTTT
few	TRBV28	.	TRBJ1-5	CASSPAGGPQPQHF	TGTGCCAGCAGCCCCGCGGGGGGACCCCAGCCCCAGCATTTT
few	TRBV11-2	TRBD2	TRBJ2-1	CASSSLREFYNEQFF	TGTGCCAGCAGCTCCCTGCGGGAGTTTTACAATGAGCAGTTCTTC
.	TRBV5-1	TRBD1	TRBJ2-2	CASSSGQGKAGELFF	TGCGCCAGCAGCTCCGGACAGGGGAAGGCCGGGGAGCTGTTTTTT
.	TRBV6-5	TRBD1	TRBJ1-2	CASRNQGAGGYTF	TGTGCCAGCAGGAATCAGGGGGCGGGCGGCTACACCTTC
.	TRBV7-2	.	TRBJ2-4	CASSFAGQNIQYF	TGTGCCAGCAGCTTTGCAGGTCAAAACATTCAGTACTTC